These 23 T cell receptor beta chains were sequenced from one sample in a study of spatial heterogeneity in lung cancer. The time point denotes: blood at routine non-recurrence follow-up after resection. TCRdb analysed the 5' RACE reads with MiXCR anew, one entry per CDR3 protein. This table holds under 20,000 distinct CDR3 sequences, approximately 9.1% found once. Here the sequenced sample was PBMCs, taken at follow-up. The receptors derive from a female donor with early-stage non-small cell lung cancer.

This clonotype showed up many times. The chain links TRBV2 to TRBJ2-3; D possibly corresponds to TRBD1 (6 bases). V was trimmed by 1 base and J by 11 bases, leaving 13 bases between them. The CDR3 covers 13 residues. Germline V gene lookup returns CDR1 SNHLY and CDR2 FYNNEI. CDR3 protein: CASSEVPTGQQYF. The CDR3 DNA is TGTGCCAGCAGTGAAGTACCGACAGGACAGCAGTATTTT.

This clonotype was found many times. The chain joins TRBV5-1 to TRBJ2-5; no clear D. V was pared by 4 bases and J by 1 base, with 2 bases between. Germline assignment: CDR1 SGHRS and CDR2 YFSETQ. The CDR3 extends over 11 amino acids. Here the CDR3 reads CASSLQETQYF. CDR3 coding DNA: TGCGCCAGCAGCCTCCAAGAGACCCAGTACTTC. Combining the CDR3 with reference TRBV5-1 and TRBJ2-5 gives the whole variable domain KAGVTQTPRYLIKTRGQQVTLSCSPISGHRSVSWYQQTPGQGLQFLFEYFSETQRNKGNFPGRFSGRQFSNSRSEMNVSTLELGDSALYLCASSLQETQYFGPGTRLLVL.

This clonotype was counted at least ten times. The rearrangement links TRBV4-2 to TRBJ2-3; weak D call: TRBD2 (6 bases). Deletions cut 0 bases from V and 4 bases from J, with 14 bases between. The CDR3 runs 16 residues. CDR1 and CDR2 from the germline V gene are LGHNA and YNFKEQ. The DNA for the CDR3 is TGTGCCAGCAGCCAAGATAAGGCGGGGATACCAGATACGCAGTATTTT. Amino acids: CASSQDKAGIPDTQYF.

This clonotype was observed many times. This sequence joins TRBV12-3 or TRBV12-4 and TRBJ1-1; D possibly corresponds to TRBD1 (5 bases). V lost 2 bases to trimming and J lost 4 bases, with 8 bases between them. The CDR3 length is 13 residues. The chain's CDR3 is CASSLQGFTEAFF. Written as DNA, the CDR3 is TGTGCCAGCAGTTTACAGGGATTCACTGAAGCTTTCTTT.

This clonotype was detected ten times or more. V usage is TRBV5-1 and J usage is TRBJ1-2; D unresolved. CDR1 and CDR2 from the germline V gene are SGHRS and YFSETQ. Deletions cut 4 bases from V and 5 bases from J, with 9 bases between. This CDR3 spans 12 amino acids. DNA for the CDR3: TGCGCCAGCAGCCAGGACGGTTATGGCTACACCTTC. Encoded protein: CASSQDGYGYTF.

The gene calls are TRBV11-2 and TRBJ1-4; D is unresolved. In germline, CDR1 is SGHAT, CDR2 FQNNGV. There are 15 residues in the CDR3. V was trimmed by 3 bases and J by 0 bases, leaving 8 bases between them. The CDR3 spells CASSFLGTTNEKLFF. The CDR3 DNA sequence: TGTGCCAGCAGCTTCCTCGGTACAACTAATGAAAAACTGTTTTTT.

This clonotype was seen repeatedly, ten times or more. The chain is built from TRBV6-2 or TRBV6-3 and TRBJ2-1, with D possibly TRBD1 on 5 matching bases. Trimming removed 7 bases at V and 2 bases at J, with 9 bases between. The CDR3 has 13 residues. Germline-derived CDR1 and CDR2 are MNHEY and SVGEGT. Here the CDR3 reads CASNLDTYNEQFF. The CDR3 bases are TGTGCCAGCAACCTGGACACCTACAATGAGCAGTTCTTC.

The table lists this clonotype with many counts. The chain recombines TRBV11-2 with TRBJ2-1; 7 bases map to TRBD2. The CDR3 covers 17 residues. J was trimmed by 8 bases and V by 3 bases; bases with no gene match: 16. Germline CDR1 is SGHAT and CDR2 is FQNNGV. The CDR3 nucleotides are TGTGCCAGCAGCTTCCCTGTAGTAAGCGGGGTGTGGCATGAGCAGTTCTTC. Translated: CASSFPVVSGVWHEQFF. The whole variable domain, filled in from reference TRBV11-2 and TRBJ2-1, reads EAGVAQSPRYKIIEKRQSVAFWCNPISGHATLYWYQQILGQGPKLLIQFQNNGVVDDSQLPKDRFSAERLKGVDSTLKIQPAKLEDSAVYLCASSFPVVSGVWHEQFFGPGTRLTVL.

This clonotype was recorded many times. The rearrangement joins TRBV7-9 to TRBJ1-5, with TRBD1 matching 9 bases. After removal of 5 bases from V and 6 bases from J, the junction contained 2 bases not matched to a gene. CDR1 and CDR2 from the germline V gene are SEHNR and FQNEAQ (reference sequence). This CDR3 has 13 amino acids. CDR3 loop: CASSRTGAQPQHF. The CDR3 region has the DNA TGTGCCAGCAGCCGGACAGGGGCTCAGCCCCAGCATTTT.

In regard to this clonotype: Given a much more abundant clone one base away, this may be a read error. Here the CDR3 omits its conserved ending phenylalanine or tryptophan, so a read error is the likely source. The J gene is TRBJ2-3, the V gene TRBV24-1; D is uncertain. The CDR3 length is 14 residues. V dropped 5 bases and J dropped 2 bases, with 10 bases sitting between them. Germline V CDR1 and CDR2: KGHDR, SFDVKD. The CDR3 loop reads CATSGERHTDTQYL. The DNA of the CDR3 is TGTGCCACCAGTGGAGAGAGGCACACAGATACGCAGTATTTA.

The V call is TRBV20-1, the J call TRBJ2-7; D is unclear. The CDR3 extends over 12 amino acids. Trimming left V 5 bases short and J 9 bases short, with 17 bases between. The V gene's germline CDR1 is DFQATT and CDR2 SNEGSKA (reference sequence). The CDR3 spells CSAPYAPRRQYF. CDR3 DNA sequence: TGCAGTGCTCCTTACGCCCCCCGCCGGCAGTACTTC.

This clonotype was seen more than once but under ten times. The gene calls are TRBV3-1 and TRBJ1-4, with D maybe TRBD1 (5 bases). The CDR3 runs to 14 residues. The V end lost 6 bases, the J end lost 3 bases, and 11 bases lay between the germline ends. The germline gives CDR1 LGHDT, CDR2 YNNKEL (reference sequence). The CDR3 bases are TGTGCCAGCAGACCGGGACGGTCTAATGAAAAACTGTTTTTT. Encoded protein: CASRPGRSNEKLFF. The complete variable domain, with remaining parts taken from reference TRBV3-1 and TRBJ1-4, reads DTAVSQTPKYLVTQMGNDKSIKCEQNLGHDTMYWYKQDSKKFLKIMFSYNNKELIINETVPNRFSPKSPDKAHLNLHINSLELGDSAVYFCASRPGRSNEKLFFGSGTQLSVL.

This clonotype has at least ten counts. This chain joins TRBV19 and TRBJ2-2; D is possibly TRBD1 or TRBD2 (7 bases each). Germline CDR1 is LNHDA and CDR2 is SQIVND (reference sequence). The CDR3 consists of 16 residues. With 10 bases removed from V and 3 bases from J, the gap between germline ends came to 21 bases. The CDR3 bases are TGTGCCACCACGGACAGGAGGCGGGGGTACACCGGGGAGCTGTTTTTT. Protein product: CATTDRRRGYTGELFF.

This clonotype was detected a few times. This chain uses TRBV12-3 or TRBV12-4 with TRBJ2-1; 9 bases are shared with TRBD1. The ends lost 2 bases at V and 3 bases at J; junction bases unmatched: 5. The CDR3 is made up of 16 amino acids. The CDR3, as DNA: TGTGCCAGCAGTTTAAAAGGGACAGGGAACTACAATGAGCAGTTCTTC. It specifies CASSLKGTGNYNEQFF.

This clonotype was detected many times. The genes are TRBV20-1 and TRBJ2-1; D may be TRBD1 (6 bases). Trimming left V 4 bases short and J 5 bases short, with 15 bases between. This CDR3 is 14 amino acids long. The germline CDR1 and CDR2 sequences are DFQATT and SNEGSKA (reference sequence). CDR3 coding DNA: TGCAGTGCTATGGAAGGGGGTCCAAACAATGAGCAGTTCTTC. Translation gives CSAMEGGPNNEQFF.

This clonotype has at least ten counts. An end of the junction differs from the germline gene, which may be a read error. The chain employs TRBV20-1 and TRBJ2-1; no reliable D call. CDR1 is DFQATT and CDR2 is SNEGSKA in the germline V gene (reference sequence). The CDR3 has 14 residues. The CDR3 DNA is TGCAGTGCGAGAGGCCCCTCGGCAGGCAATGAGCAGTTCTTC. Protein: CSARGPSAGNEQFF.

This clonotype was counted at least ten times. This CDR3 reads CASSSQRDSQAFSYEQYF. The CDR3 bases are TGTGCCAGCAGTTCACAACGGGACAGTCAGGCCTTCTCCTACGAGCAGTACTTC. The chain joins TRBV28 to TRBJ2-7, with 7 bases lining up with TRBD1. The germline gives CDR1 MDHEN, CDR2 SYDVKM. V was clipped by 4 bases and J by 0 bases; unmatched bases: 15. There are 18 residues in the CDR3.

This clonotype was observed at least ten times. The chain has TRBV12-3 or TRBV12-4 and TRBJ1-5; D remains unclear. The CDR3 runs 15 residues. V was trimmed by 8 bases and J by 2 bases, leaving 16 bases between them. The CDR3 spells CASALTLGGNQPQHF. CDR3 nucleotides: TGTGCCAGCGCCCTCACTCTAGGCGGCAATCAGCCCCAGCATTTT.

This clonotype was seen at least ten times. The CDR3 loop is CASSRLVTEQYF. The CDR3 nucleotides read TGTGCCAGCAGCCGCCTAGTAACGGAGCAGTACTTC. The chain has TRBV7-2 and TRBJ2-7; D remains unclear. The CDR3 has 12 amino acids. V was cut by 5 bases and J by 7 bases, with 12 bases left in between. CDR1 SGHTA and CDR2 FQGNSA come from the germline V gene.

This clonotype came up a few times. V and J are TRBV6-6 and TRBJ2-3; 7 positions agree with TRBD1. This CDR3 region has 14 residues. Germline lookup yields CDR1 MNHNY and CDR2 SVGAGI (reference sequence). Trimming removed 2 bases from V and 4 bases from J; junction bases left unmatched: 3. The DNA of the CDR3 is TGTGCCAGCAGTTACGAGGGGGCTCCAGATACGCAGTATTTT. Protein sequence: CASSYEGAPDTQYF.

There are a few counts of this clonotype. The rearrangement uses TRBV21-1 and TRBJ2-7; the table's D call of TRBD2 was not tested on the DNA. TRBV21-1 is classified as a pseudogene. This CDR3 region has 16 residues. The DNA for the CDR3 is TGTGCCAGCAGCAAAGGGACTAGCGGGGGACCCTACGAGCAGTACTTC. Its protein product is CASSKGTSGGPYEQYF.

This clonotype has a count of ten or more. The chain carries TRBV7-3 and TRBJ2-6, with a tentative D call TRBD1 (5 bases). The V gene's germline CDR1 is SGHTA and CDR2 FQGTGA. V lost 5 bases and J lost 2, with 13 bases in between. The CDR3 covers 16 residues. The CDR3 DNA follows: TGTGCCAGCAGCCCATCAGGGTCAGCTGGGGCCAACGTCCTGACTTTC. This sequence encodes CASSPSGSAGANVLTF.

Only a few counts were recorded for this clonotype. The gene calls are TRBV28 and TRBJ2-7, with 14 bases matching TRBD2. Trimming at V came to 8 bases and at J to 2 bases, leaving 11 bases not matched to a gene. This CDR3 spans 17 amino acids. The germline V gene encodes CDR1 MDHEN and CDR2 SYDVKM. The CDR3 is CASPPGLAGVGTYEQYF. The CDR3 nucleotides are TGTGCCAGCCCTCCGGGACTAGCGGGAGTCGGAACCTACGAGCAGTACTTC.